This paragraph reports one T cell receptor (beta chain). Original analysis: Scientists estimated how many nucleated cells there were by amplifying reference gene primers. Clones were sequenced by immunoSEQ multiplex PCR, and TCRdb holds only the in-frame ones, with some missing. The V and J calls and clone size are taken from that table; D and trimming were inferred from the DNA. The sample comprises 240,000 or so clones, around 83% of which are singletons, and roughly an eighth rests with the top ten. CDR1 and CDR2 (germline): LNHDA, SQIVND (reference sequence). Trimming left V 4 bases short and J 2 bases short, with 10 bases between. This CDR3 is built from 14 residues. This record belongs to a study of blood T cell repertoires in COVID-19. Looking at the study overall: Acute and convalescent COVID-19 samples came from the United States, Italy and Spain. PBMCs, B-cell-depleted T cells, or T cells were the source of the cDNA or gDNA that made up the material.

The chain carries TRBV19 and TRBJ2-3, with a possible D match to TRBD2 (6 bases). The TCR originated in a woman aged 60-75 years with active or convalescent COVID-19. The specimen was peripheral blood. The CDR3 here is CASSSGKDTDTQYF. The CDR3 nucleotides read TGTGCCAGTAGTAGCGGGAAGGACACAGATACGCAGTATTTT.